The rows below give T cell receptor beta chains drawn from one sample of a study of control samples from healthy donors and cancer patients. Profiling relied on immunoSEQ multiplex PCR, and the TCRdb table lists in-frame clones only, not all of them. The repertoire holds 100,000 to 150,000 clones, with around 90% as singletons. The sequenced sample consisted of blood. The receptors were gathered from a man aged 18 to 35 in good health. CDR3s include the opening cysteine and the closing phenylalanine or tryptophan. D genes are given only for firm matches. Rows give clone size only sometimes, using once, few, many, or a class for an expanded clone.

TRBV6-4	-	TRBJ2-1	-	CASSAPFRDFSYNEQFF	TGTGCCAGCAGCGCTCCATTCCGGGACTTCTCCTACAATGAGCAGTTCTTC
TRBV28	-	TRBJ2-5	once	CASSPPVVETQYF	TGTGCCAGCAGTCCGCCCGTAGTGGAGACCCAGTACTTC
TRBV28	-	TRBJ1-6	once	CATEGDSYNSPLHF	TGTGCCACCGAGGGGGACTCCTATAATTCACCCCTCCACTTT
TRBV28	-	TRBJ1-5	once	CASNLVQDQPQHF	TGTGCCAGCAACCTTGTACAGGATCAGCCCCAGCATTTT
TRBV2	TRBD2	TRBJ2-2	-	CASSDNPLAALNTGELFF	TGTGCCAGCAGTGATAATCCGCTAGCGGCCCTGAACACCGGGGAGCTGTTTTTT
TRBV19	TRBD1	TRBJ2-1	-	CAIGTGPYNEQFF	TGTGCCATTGGGACAGGGCCCTACAATGAGCAGTTCTTC
TRBV5-8	-	TRBJ2-1	-	CASTPLGPYNEQFF	TGTGCCAGCACTCCGTTGGGACCTTACAATGAGCAGTTCTTC
TRBV7-3	-	TRBJ2-3	-	CASSLGPRGSTDTQYF	TGTGCCAGCAGCTTAGGGCCCCGAGGGAGCACAGATACGCAGTATTTT
TRBV28	-	TRBJ2-7	-	CASSYRGEAYEQYF	TGTGCCAGCAGTTATCGAGGGGAAGCCTACGAGCAGTACTTC
TRBV28	-	TRBJ2-5	-	CASSSTPLGIRETQYF	TGTGCCAGCAGTTCGACCCCACTCGGGATTCGAGAGACCCAGTACTTC
TRBV11-3	TRBD2	TRBJ2-2	-	CASSSPGGTRSTGELFF	TGTGCCAGCAGCTCTCCCGGAGGGACTAGAAGTACCGGGGAGCTGTTTTTT
TRBV3-1/TRBV3-2	-	TRBJ2-7	-	CASSQGGADYEQYF	TGTGCCAGCAGCCAGGGGGGGGCCGACTACGAGCAGTACTTC
TRBV29-1	-	TRBJ2-5	-	CSITNREGVKETQYF	TGCAGCATAACTAACAGGGAAGGTGTTAAAGAGACCCAGTACTTC
TRBV5-1	TRBD2	TRBJ2-5	-	CASSLGSSGGPGTQYF	TGCGCCAGCAGCTTGGGCTCTAGCGGGGGCCCGGGGACCCAGTACTTC
TRBV7-9	TRBD1	TRBJ1-3	-	CASSLEGALGNTIYF	TGTGCCAGCAGCTTAGAGGGGGCACTAGGAAACACCATATATTTT
TRBV28	-	TRBJ2-7	-	CASSGGPRVGAPSEQYF	TGTGCCAGCAGTGGGGGCCCCAGAGTCGGGGCCCCCAGCGAGCAGTACTTC
TRBV7-2	TRBD1	TRBJ1-5	-	CASSIRSGQGVRQPQHF	TGTGCCAGCAGCATTCGAAGTGGACAGGGGGTAAGACAGCCCCAGCATTTT
TRBV5-1	TRBD1	TRBJ1-5	once	CASSPDRGDQPQHF	TGCGCCAGCAGCCCGGACAGGGGGGATCAGCCCCAGCATTTT
TRBV5-1	TRBD2	TRBJ2-1	-	CASSSREGLDNEQFF	TGCGCCAGCAGCTCACGGGAGGGCCTAGACAATGAGCAGTTCTTC
TRBV25-1	-	TRBJ2-1	few	CASTWAEYSPYNEQFF	TGTGCCAGCACATGGGCGGAGTACTCCCCCTACAATGAGCAGTTCTTC
TRBV7-7	-	TRBJ1-1	-	CASASALNTEAFF	TGTGCTAGCGCCTCTGCTTTGAACACTGAAGCTTTCTTT
TRBV6-2/TRBV6-3	-	TRBJ1-6	-	CASSPEQIYNSPLHF	TGTGCCAGCAGCCCGGAACAAATCTATAATTCACCCCTCCACTTT
TRBV30	-	TRBJ2-7	-	CAWSEEDYYEQYF	TGTGCCTGGAGTGAGGAGGACTACTACGAGCAGTACTTC
TRBV19	-	TRBJ1-4	-	CASSLSGAPTNEKLFF	TGTGCCAGTAGTCTATCGGGGGCGCCAACTAATGAAAAACTGTTTTTT
TRBV28	TRBD1	TRBJ2-7	-	CASSLDRGYEQYF	TGTGCCAGCAGTCTCGACAGGGGCTACGAGCAGTACTTC
TRBV12-3/TRBV12-4	-	TRBJ1-6	-	CASSFREPLHF	TGTGCCAGCAGTTTCAGGGAACCCCTCCACTTT
TRBV5-1	TRBD2	TRBJ2-7	-	CASRTGTSGYYEQYF	TGCGCCAGCAGAACGGGGACTAGCGGATACTACGAGCAGTACTTC
TRBV9	-	TRBJ2-1	-	CASSVGTGSTGNEQFF	TGTGCCAGCAGCGTAGGGACCGGGTCTACTGGGAATGAGCAGTTCTTC
TRBV3-1/TRBV3-2	-	TRBJ2-5	-	CASSQEPGEGETQYF	TGTGCCAGCAGCCAAGAACCGGGAGAGGGGGAGACCCAGTACTTC
TRBV28	TRBD1	TRBJ1-5	once	CAGQGGAYQPQHF	TGTGCCGGTCAGGGGGGCGCGTATCAGCCCCAGCATTTT
TRBV5-1	-	TRBJ2-3	-	CASSIAGLVDTQYF	TGCGCCAGCAGCATCGCGGGGTTAGTAGATACGCAGTATTTT
TRBV2	-	TRBJ2-1	-	CASSPSRGGSGEQFF	TGTGCCAGCAGCCCCTCGCGGGGAGGATCCGGTGAGCAGTTCTTC
TRBV21-1	-	TRBJ2-1	-	CASSATTGDSYNEQFF	TGTGCCAGCAGCGCGACGACAGGGGACTCCTACAATGAGCAGTTCTTC
TRBV15	-	TRBJ2-5	-	CATSRGRNQETQYF	TGTGCCACCAGCAGAGGACGGAACCAAGAGACCCAGTACTTC
TRBV9	-	TRBJ2-1	-	CASSAQLGRGNEQFF	TGTGCCAGCAGCGCCCAATTGGGCAGGGGCAATGAGCAGTTCTTC
TRBV4-2	-	TRBJ2-3	-	CASSLSYRDVTDTQYF	TGTGCCAGCAGCCTAAGTTACCGGGACGTTACAGATACGCAGTATTTT
TRBV7-3	TRBD1	TRBJ2-1	-	CASSRRQGADEQFF	TGTGCCAGCAGCCGGCGACAGGGGGCCGATGAGCAGTTCTTC
TRBV15	-	TRBJ2-3	-	CATSRDRAGRSSTDTQYF	TGTGCCACCAGCAGAGACAGGGCCGGGCGCTCTAGCACAGATACGCAGTATTTT
TRBV9	TRBD1	TRBJ2-7	-	CASSEGQGRVEQYF	TGTGCCAGCAGCGAGGGACAGGGACGGGTCGAGCAGTACTTC
TRBV16	-	TRBJ2-7	-	CASSSDSYEQYF	TGTGCCAGCAGCAGCGACAGCTACGAGCAGTACTTC
TRBV7-6	TRBD2	TRBJ2-5	-	CASSLNSGRAQETQYF	TGTGCCAGCAGCTTAAACAGCGGGAGGGCACAAGAGACCCAGTACTTC
TRBV7-8	TRBD2	TRBJ2-3	-	CAIGGGRATDTQYF	TGTGCCATTGGGGGCGGGAGGGCCACAGATACGCAGTATTTT
TRBV18	-	TRBJ1-5	-	CASSVGVNQPQHF	TGTGCCAGCTCAGTCGGGGTTAATCAGCCCCAGCATTTT
TRBV19	-	TRBJ1-1	-	CASSAGGSTEAFF	TGTGCCAGTAGTGCCGGGGGGAGCACTGAAGCTTTCTTT
TRBV4-1	-	TRBJ1-2	-	CASSQVPNPGLFNYGYTF	TGCGCCAGCAGCCAAGTACCTAACCCGGGACTCTTTAACTATGGCTACACCTTC
TRBV28	-	TRBJ1-2	-	CASRTGQRSGYTF	TGTGCCAGCAGAACAGGCCAGCGGAGTGGCTACACCTTC
TRBV4-1	-	TRBJ2-3	-	CASSQPELRDTQYF	TGCGCCAGCAGCCAACCGGAGCTGCGGGATACGCAGTATTTT
TRBV7-9	TRBD2	TRBJ2-3	-	CASSFYSSGKSTDTQYF	TGTGCCAGCAGCTTTTATTCTAGCGGGAAAAGTACAGATACGCAGTATTTT